This T cell receptor (beta chain) was sequenced for a study of blood T cell repertoires in COVID-19 (dated by TCRdb to 2020 to 2021). Looking at the study overall: Collaborator samples came from the United States, Italy and Spain and covered acute and convalescent phases of COVID-19. The prospective study material was composed of cDNA or gDNA derived from T cells, B-cell-depleted T cells, or PBMCs. Deeply sampled blood TCRbeta repertoires from subjects exposed to, actively infected with, or recovered from COVID-19 were included in the dataset. A freely available public database, intended as a resource for researchers studying the immune response to SARS-CoV-2, is where the repertoires were released. The samples were drawn from the first 160 participants of the ongoing ImmuneRACE study and from 950 to 1,500 subjects provided by 6 global collaborators. The sample metadata nearly always contained a de-identified subject ID, COVID-19 status, age in years and sex. Where HLA class I and class II types were available, the types were taken from metadata supplied by the sample provider, not from assay-based typing. The investigation overall reported the following: How much clinical and demographic metadata was included differed by source and by participant, and the metadata was provided uncurated.

Turning to this clone: What this receptor recognizes is not known. No base quality values were provided; no much bigger clone lies one nucleotide off.

V is reduced by 3 bases and J by 5 bases, leaving a spacing of 10 bases between them. Inclusive of the bounding cysteine and phenylalanine, the CDR3 is 13 residues long. The only DNA kept is the CDR3, 39 bases in frame from the first base. The germline V gene sets CDR1 to MNHEY and CDR2 to SVGEGT. TCRbeta CDR3 regions were amplified from genomic DNA by means of the immunoSEQ Assay, a bias-controlled multiplex PCR. The authors processed their data as follows. The number of nucleated cells in each sample was estimated from the amplification of reference gene primers within the assay. Sequence reads were collapsed and filtered to measure the absolute abundance of every unique TCRbeta CDR3 rearrangement. For each sample, productive Simpson clonality was calculated as the square root of Simpson's diversity index over productive rearrangements. TCRdb limited this immuneACCESS table to in-frame rearrangements with V and J called. A share of clones is missing; checked studies link under half to unresolved V genes, and the rest is unexplained. V and J calls and clone size come straight from that table; D and trimming were deduced from the DNA. The sample table holds under 300,000 clones, of which around 90% were seen once. In total, the top ten clones hold around 0.78% of the sample.

Each collaborating institution followed its own protocols to collect whole blood in K2EDTA tubes. Collaborator samples were shipped for TCRbeta analysis as frozen whole blood, isolated PBMCs, or DNA extracted from either sample type. The receptor chain draws on TRBV6-2 or TRBV6-3 and TRBJ1-1, with TRBD1 perhaps the D gene, on 5 matching bases. The material sequenced was peripheral blood. The sequence came from a woman aged 25 to 39 with acute or convalescent COVID-19. The bases read TGTGCCAGCAGTTATCAGGGAGGGACTGAAGCTTTCTTT. This yields the protein CASSYQGGTEAFF.